This TCR beta chain is from a study of cytomegalovirus exposure and HLA in healthy donors. Study-wide points: Productive rates of about 90% or about 30% were seen for most TCR beta V segments in an earlier analysis.

The CDR3 length is 14 residues. Losses at the gene ends were 6 bases for V and 4 bases for J; bases not matched to a gene: 8. CDR1 is MNHNS, CDR2 SASEGT, per germline. The study ran its PCR with 60 Vbeta and 13 Jbeta primers. Profiling relied on immunoSEQ multiplex PCR, and the TCRdb table lists in-frame clones only, not all of them. The table shows 150,000 to 200,000 clones, with about 80% occurring only once. As concerns this clone: What it binds is not known.

Material: PBMCs. The V call is TRBV6-1, the J call TRBJ2-7, with 8 bases that match TRBD2. The sequence was collected from a woman aged 40 to 50 in good health and CMV-seronegative. The DNA for the CDR3 is TGTGCCAGCAGCCCCGGACTAGCAGGATACGAGCAGTACTTC. Its protein product is CASSPGLAGYEQYF.